This entry concerns a single T cell receptor (beta chain). The source of the sample is a study of T cell changes during pregnancy in multiple sclerosis. Trimming removed 2 bases at V and 2 bases at J, with 10 bases between. The germline CDR1 and CDR2 sequences are GTSNPN and SVGIG (reference sequence). CDR3 length: 14 residues. Clones were read by immunoSEQ multiplex PCR, and TCRdb kept only the in-frame ones, dropping some. The data hold approximately 50,000 clones, with roughly 90% observed a single time. The chain links TRBV30 to TRBJ2-1; D possibly corresponds to TRBD1 (5 bases). The receptor comes from a female donor with multiple sclerosis, enrolled in a pregnancy study. The material was peripheral blood, obtained in the second trimester of pregnancy. The CDR3 region has the DNA TGTGCCTGGAGTAGGGGCACCACCTACAATGAGCAGTTCTTC. Its translation: CAWSRGTTYNEQFF.